The rows below give T cell receptor beta chains drawn from one sample of a study of identifying expanded T cells in peripheral blood. Repertoires were generated with immunoSEQ multiplex PCR, while TCRdb's copy carries only in-frame clones and drops some. The sample comprises about 78,000 clones, 88% of which are singletons, and about 20% rests with the top ten. The sequenced sample was blood. These receptors came from a person aged 18-70 years in good health. CDR3s include the opening cysteine and the closing phenylalanine or tryptophan. A D gene is named only where the DNA matches it firmly. Expanded clones get a size class; other rows say once, few or many, or leave the size out.

cdr3_length: 14; j_call: TRBJ2-7; clone_size: -; v_call: TRBV5-1; d_call: -; cdr3_aa: CASSLGGSSYEQYF; cdr3_nt: TGCGCCAGCAGCTTGGGCGGCAGCAGCTACGAGCAGTACTTC
cdr3_length: 14; j_call: TRBJ1-5; clone_size: -; v_call: TRBV9; d_call: -; cdr3_aa: CASGGTEAYQPQHF; cdr3_nt: TGTGCCAGCGGGGGGACGGAAGCATACCAGCCCCAGCATTTT
cdr3_length: 13; j_call: TRBJ2-7; clone_size: -; v_call: TRBV6-1; d_call: -; cdr3_aa: CASKTGPLLEQYF; cdr3_nt: TGTGCCAGCAAAACGGGACCACTTCTCGAGCAGTACTTC
cdr3_length: 15; j_call: TRBJ2-7; clone_size: -; v_call: TRBV30; d_call: -; cdr3_aa: CAWRSPGGVPYEQYF; cdr3_nt: TGTGCCTGGAGGTCACCGGGGGGCGTACCGTACGAGCAGTACTTC
cdr3_length: 11; j_call: TRBJ1-2; clone_size: -; v_call: TRBV29-1; d_call: -; cdr3_aa: CSVSDGYGYTF; cdr3_nt: TGCAGCGTTTCCGACGGATATGGCTACACCTTC
cdr3_length: 18; j_call: TRBJ1-4; clone_size: -; v_call: TRBV4-3; d_call: TRBD1; cdr3_aa: CASSQVRGGGQGSEKLFF; cdr3_nt: TGCGCCAGCAGCCAAGTCCGCGGCGGGGGACAGGGGTCTGAAAAACTGTTTTTT
cdr3_length: 12; j_call: TRBJ2-1; clone_size: -; v_call: TRBV2; d_call: -; cdr3_aa: CAGKGNRNEQFF; cdr3_nt: TGTGCGGGTAAAGGTAACCGCAATGAGCAGTTCTTC
cdr3_length: 16; j_call: TRBJ2-2; clone_size: -; v_call: TRBV5-4; d_call: -; cdr3_aa: CASSWGMRGNTGELFF; cdr3_nt: TGTGCCAGCAGCTGGGGGATGAGGGGTAACACCGGGGAGCTGTTTTTT
cdr3_length: 16; j_call: TRBJ2-1; clone_size: -; v_call: TRBV10-3; d_call: -; cdr3_aa: CAISQPDRNLNNEQFF; cdr3_nt: TGTGCCATCAGTCAACCCGACAGGAACCTAAACAATGAGCAGTTCTTC
cdr3_length: 15; j_call: TRBJ1-3; clone_size: -; v_call: TRBV9; d_call: -; cdr3_aa: CASSVAEGTGNTIYF; cdr3_nt: TGTGCCAGCAGCGTAGCCGAGGGAACTGGAAACACCATATATTTT
cdr3_length: 15; j_call: TRBJ2-3; clone_size: -; v_call: TRBV7-6; d_call: -; cdr3_aa: CASSPRRSSTDTQYF; cdr3_nt: TGTGCCAGCAGCCCAAGACGGTCTAGCACAGATACGCAGTATTTT
cdr3_length: 16; j_call: TRBJ1-3; clone_size: -; v_call: TRBV5-6; d_call: TRBD1; cdr3_aa: CASSYRDRGRGNTIYF; cdr3_nt: TGTGCCAGCAGCTACCGGGACAGGGGGCGTGGAAACACCATATATTTT
cdr3_length: 15; j_call: TRBJ2-1; clone_size: -; v_call: TRBV4-1; d_call: TRBD2; cdr3_aa: CASSPTSGGANEQFF; cdr3_nt: TGCGCCAGCAGCCCGACTAGCGGGGGGGCCAATGAGCAGTTCTTC
cdr3_length: 15; j_call: TRBJ1-6; clone_size: -; v_call: TRBV11-2; d_call: -; cdr3_aa: CASSFLGDYNSPLHF; cdr3_nt: TGTGCCAGCAGCTTCCTAGGGGACTATAATTCACCCCTCCACTTT
cdr3_length: 17; j_call: TRBJ1-4; clone_size: -; v_call: TRBV18; d_call: -; cdr3_aa: CASSPNKRVATNEKLFF; cdr3_nt: TGTGCCAGCTCACCGAATAAGAGGGTTGCAACTAATGAAAAACTGTTTTTT
cdr3_length: 17; j_call: TRBJ2-3; clone_size: -; v_call: TRBV5-1; d_call: -; cdr3_aa: CASSSPAGQGDTDTQYF; cdr3_nt: TGCGCCAGCAGCTCGCCGGCGGGGCAGGGGGACACAGATACGCAGTATTTT
cdr3_length: 14; j_call: TRBJ1-5; clone_size: -; v_call: TRBV2; d_call: -; cdr3_aa: CASSKRDNNQPQHF; cdr3_nt: TGTGCCAGCAGTAAACGGGACAACAATCAGCCCCAGCATTTT
cdr3_length: 15; j_call: TRBJ1-5; clone_size: -; v_call: TRBV27; d_call: -; cdr3_aa: CASSLGEGSNQPQHF; cdr3_nt: TGTGCCAGCAGTTTAGGTGAGGGTAGCAATCAGCCCCAGCATTTT
cdr3_length: 14; j_call: TRBJ1-4; clone_size: -; v_call: TRBV2; d_call: -; cdr3_aa: CASSDGLSNEKLFF; cdr3_nt: TGTGCCAGCAGTGATGGATTATCTAATGAAAAACTGTTTTTT
cdr3_length: 15; j_call: TRBJ2-2; clone_size: -; v_call: TRBV7-8; d_call: -; cdr3_aa: CASSLVLMASGELFF; cdr3_nt: TGTGCCAGCAGCTTAGTTCTCATGGCGTCCGGGGAGCTGTTTTTT
cdr3_length: 12; j_call: TRBJ1-5; clone_size: -; v_call: TRBV6-5; d_call: -; cdr3_aa: CASSYQGQPQHF; cdr3_nt: TGTGCCAGCAGTTACCAGGGACAGCCCCAGCATTTT
cdr3_length: 15; j_call: TRBJ1-2; clone_size: once; v_call: TRBV15; d_call: -; cdr3_aa: CATSRGSGGDYGYTF; cdr3_nt: TGTGCCACCAGCAGAGGAAGTGGGGGGGATTATGGCTACACCTTC
cdr3_length: 15; j_call: TRBJ2-7; clone_size: -; v_call: TRBV7-2; d_call: -; cdr3_aa: CASSSSQLALDEQYF; cdr3_nt: TGTGCCAGCAGCTCGAGCCAACTAGCACTAGACGAGCAGTACTTC
cdr3_length: 17; j_call: TRBJ1-5; clone_size: -; v_call: TRBV4-1; d_call: TRBD1; cdr3_aa: CASSQEGGGQGDQPQHF; cdr3_nt: TGCGCCAGCAGCCAAGAAGGAGGGGGACAGGGAGATCAGCCCCAGCATTTT
cdr3_length: 18; j_call: TRBJ2-5; clone_size: -; v_call: TRBV7-2; d_call: TRBD2; cdr3_aa: CASSLGISLLAGGETQYF; cdr3_nt: TGTGCCAGCAGCTTAGGGATCTCCCTCCTAGCGGGGGGAGAGACCCAGTACTTC
cdr3_length: 13; j_call: TRBJ2-5; clone_size: -; v_call: TRBV27; d_call: -; cdr3_aa: CASGRGRLETQYF; cdr3_nt: TGTGCCAGCGGCAGGGGTAGACTCGAGACCCAGTACTTC
cdr3_length: 14; j_call: TRBJ1-1; clone_size: -; v_call: TRBV14; d_call: -; cdr3_aa: CASSQMTRGTEAFF; cdr3_nt: TGTGCCAGCAGCCAAATGACCCGTGGCACTGAAGCTTTCTTT
cdr3_length: 15; j_call: TRBJ1-6; clone_size: -; v_call: TRBV9; d_call: TRBD1; cdr3_aa: CASSVGTGGSSPLHF; cdr3_nt: TGTGCCAGCAGCGTCGGGACAGGGGGTAGTTCACCCCTCCACTTT
cdr3_length: 13; j_call: TRBJ1-4; clone_size: -; v_call: TRBV2; d_call: -; cdr3_aa: CASRPGTNEKLFF; cdr3_nt: TGTGCCAGCAGGCCCGGTACTAATGAAAAACTGTTTTTT